A selection of T cell receptor beta chains follows, all from one sample in a study of cytomegalovirus exposure and HLA in healthy donors. The data were produced by immunoSEQ multiplex PCR, yet TCRdb's version contains in-frame clones alone and is incomplete. Of 150,000 to 200,000 clones in the sample, 65% to 85% were seen once. Material for sequencing was PBMCs. The receptors were sampled from a man between 40 and 49 years old in good health and CMV-seropositive. Both conserved end residues are part of each CDR3. A D gene is named only where the DNA matches it firmly. The size of a clone is reported for some rows only, either as once, few or many, or as a class for expanded clones.

clone size: few
D gene: -
J gene: TRBJ1-2
V gene: TRBV6-1
CDR3 protein: CASSESGTYGYTF
CDR3 DNA: TGTGCCAGCAGTGAAAGTGGCACCTATGGCTACACCTTC

clone size: -
D gene: TRBD1
J gene: TRBJ2-7
V gene: TRBV5-4
CDR3 protein: CASSEGQDLYEQYF
CDR3 DNA: TGTGCCAGCAGCGAGGGACAGGACCTCTACGAGCAGTACTTC

clone size: -
D gene: TRBD2
J gene: TRBJ2-1
V gene: TRBV7-9
CDR3 protein: CSSSLGLAGALGEQFF
CDR3 DNA: TGTTCCAGCAGCCTAGGACTAGCGGGGGCCTTGGGCGAGCAGTTCTTC

clone size: -
D gene: -
J gene: TRBJ2-2
V gene: TRBV7-2
CDR3 protein: CASSPGQPNTGELFF
CDR3 DNA: TGTGCCAGCAGCCCTGGACAGCCGAACACCGGGGAGCTGTTTTTT

clone size: -
D gene: TRBD1
J gene: TRBJ1-1
V gene: TRBV7-9
CDR3 protein: CASSPTLTGATEAFF
CDR3 DNA: TGTGCCAGCAGTCCTACTTTAACAGGGGCCACTGAAGCTTTCTTT

clone size: -
D gene: TRBD1
J gene: TRBJ1-2
V gene: TRBV9
CDR3 protein: CASSAGGGQGPANYGYTF
CDR3 DNA: TGTGCCAGCAGCGCGGGGGGGGGACAGGGACCAGCTAACTATGGCTACACCTTC

clone size: -
D gene: -
J gene: TRBJ2-6
V gene: TRBV6-1
CDR3 protein: CASSDSGGANVLTF
CDR3 DNA: TGTGCCAGCAGTGACTCGGGGGGGGCCAACGTCCTGACTTTC

clone size: few
D gene: TRBD1
J gene: TRBJ1-5
V gene: TRBV18
CDR3 protein: CASSATGGNGNQPQHF
CDR3 DNA: TGTGCCAGCTCAGCCACAGGGGGGAACGGCAATCAGCCCCAGCATTTT

clone size: once
D gene: -
J gene: TRBJ2-2
V gene: TRBV11-2
CDR3 protein: CASSLVVRASGELFF
CDR3 DNA: TGTGCCAGCAGCTTAGTCGTGAGGGCCTCCGGGGAGCTGTTTTTT

clone size: -
D gene: -
J gene: TRBJ2-3
V gene: TRBV9
CDR3 protein: CASSVEVRSTDTQYF
CDR3 DNA: TGTGCCAGCAGCGTAGAGGTCAGGAGCACAGATACGCAGTATTTT

clone size: -
D gene: -
J gene: TRBJ1-1
V gene: TRBV9
CDR3 protein: CASSSPTDLNTEAFF
CDR3 DNA: TGTGCCAGCAGCTCCCCGACAGACCTGAACACTGAAGCTTTCTTT

clone size: -
D gene: -
J gene: TRBJ2-2
V gene: TRBV4-2
CDR3 protein: CASSQDVGGRGTGELFF
CDR3 DNA: TGTGCCAGCAGCCAAGATGTGGGGGGTCGGGGCACCGGGGAGCTGTTTTTT

clone size: -
D gene: -
J gene: TRBJ1-1
V gene: TRBV7-9
CDR3 protein: CASSPPNRATEAFF
CDR3 DNA: TGTGCCAGCAGTCCACCCAATCGAGCCACTGAAGCTTTCTTT

clone size: -
D gene: TRBD1
J gene: TRBJ2-7
V gene: TRBV30
CDR3 protein: CAWSEPGQGGYEQYF
CDR3 DNA: TGTGCCTGGAGTGAACCGGGACAGGGAGGCTACGAGCAGTACTTC

clone size: few
D gene: TRBD1
J gene: TRBJ1-5
V gene: TRBV4-1
CDR3 protein: CASSQVGTGDQPQHF
CDR3 DNA: TGCGCCAGCAGCCAAGTTGGGACAGGGGATCAGCCCCAGCATTTT

clone size: once
D gene: TRBD2
J gene: TRBJ2-3
V gene: TRBV7-3
CDR3 protein: CASSLSASGGSTDTQYF
CDR3 DNA: TGTGCCAGCAGCTTATCGGCTAGCGGGGGTAGCACAGATACGCAGTATTTT

clone size: -
D gene: TRBD1
J gene: TRBJ2-7
V gene: TRBV30
CDR3 protein: CAWRPRPQGAPEQYF
CDR3 DNA: TGTGCCTGGAGGCCCCGACCCCAGGGGGCTCCCGAGCAGTACTTC

clone size: -
D gene: TRBD2
J gene: TRBJ2-3
V gene: TRBV4-3
CDR3 protein: CASSQEIGGGGKYTQYF
CDR3 DNA: TGCGCCAGCAGCCAAGAGATTGGCGGGGGGGGGAAATATACGCAGTATTTT

clone size: few
D gene: -
J gene: TRBJ2-1
V gene: TRBV6-1
CDR3 protein: CASSEGGPPWGNEQFF
CDR3 DNA: TGTGCCAGCAGTGAAGGGGGGCCCCCATGGGGCAATGAGCAGTTCTTC

clone size: few
D gene: -
J gene: TRBJ1-5
V gene: TRBV4-3
CDR3 protein: CASSQDRAPGEPQHF
CDR3 DNA: TGCGCCAGCAGCCAAGATAGGGCCCCCGGGGAGCCCCAGCATTTT

clone size: -
D gene: -
J gene: TRBJ1-2
V gene: TRBV6-5
CDR3 protein: CASSYLAGDSGGYTF
CDR3 DNA: TGTGCCAGCAGTTACCTTGCAGGGGATAGTGGTGGCTACACCTTC

clone size: -
D gene: TRBD2
J gene: TRBJ2-7
V gene: TRBV19
CDR3 protein: CASSGPLAGGTHEQYF
CDR3 DNA: TGTGCCAGTAGTGGACCACTAGCGGGGGGCACCCACGAGCAGTACTTC

clone size: -
D gene: -
J gene: TRBJ1-1
V gene: TRBV11-2
CDR3 protein: CASSLERDTEAFF
CDR3 DNA: TGTGCCAGCAGCTTAGAGCGGGACACTGAAGCTTTCTTT

clone size: -
D gene: TRBD1
J gene: TRBJ1-2
V gene: TRBV19
CDR3 protein: CASSTQGATGGYTF
CDR3 DNA: TGTGCCAGTAGTACCCAGGGGGCCACCGGAGGCTACACCTTC

clone size: -
D gene: -
J gene: TRBJ1-2
V gene: TRBV2
CDR3 protein: CASRGRLGNYGYTF
CDR3 DNA: TGTGCCAGCAGGGGTAGGCTCGGGAACTATGGCTACACCTTC

clone size: -
D gene: -
J gene: TRBJ2-5
V gene: TRBV14
CDR3 protein: CASSQSGKGETQYF
CDR3 DNA: TGTGCCAGCAGCCAGTCGGGGAAGGGAGAGACCCAGTACTTC

clone size: -
D gene: TRBD1
J gene: TRBJ1-1
V gene: TRBV4-1
CDR3 protein: CASSAAGTGGRTEAFF
CDR3 DNA: TGCGCCAGCAGCGCAGCGGGGACAGGGGGGCGCACTGAAGCTTTCTTT

clone size: -
D gene: TRBD1
J gene: TRBJ1-5
V gene: TRBV19
CDR3 protein: CASDRGVGNQPQHF
CDR3 DNA: TGTGCCAGCGACAGGGGGGTTGGCAATCAGCCCCAGCATTTT

clone size: -
D gene: TRBD1
J gene: TRBJ1-1
V gene: TRBV27
CDR3 protein: CASSPGGQGVEAFF
CDR3 DNA: TGTGCCAGCAGCCCAGGGGGACAGGGGGTTGAAGCTTTCTTT

clone size: -
D gene: TRBD2
J gene: TRBJ2-3
V gene: TRBV5-1
CDR3 protein: CASTATGASGGIGTDTQYF
CDR3 DNA: TGCGCCAGCACCGCCACCGGGGCTAGCGGGGGTATAGGGACAGATACGCAGTATTTT

clone size: -
D gene: -
J gene: TRBJ2-2
V gene: TRBV6-6
CDR3 protein: CASVLPGLGELFF
CDR3 DNA: TGTGCCAGCGTCCTCCCGGGACTCGGGGAGCTGTTTTTT

clone size: -
D gene: -
J gene: TRBJ2-2
V gene: TRBV7-6
CDR3 protein: CASTLADSAGELFF
CDR3 DNA: TGTGCCAGCACCCTGGCTGACTCGGCCGGGGAGCTGTTTTTT

clone size: once
D gene: -
J gene: TRBJ1-5
V gene: TRBV19
CDR3 protein: CASNGRGYSNQPQHF
CDR3 DNA: TGTGCCAGTAATGGGAGGGGGTATAGCAATCAGCCCCAGCATTTT

clone size: -
D gene: TRBD1
J gene: TRBJ2-2
V gene: TRBV7-9
CDR3 protein: CASSSRQGAGELFF
CDR3 DNA: TGTGCCAGCAGCTCCCGACAGGGGGCCGGGGAGCTGTTTTTT

clone size: -
D gene: -
J gene: TRBJ2-7
V gene: TRBV7-2
CDR3 protein: CASSLGVGTQYF
CDR3 DNA: TGTGCCAGCAGCTTAGGGGTGGGCACGCAGTACTTC